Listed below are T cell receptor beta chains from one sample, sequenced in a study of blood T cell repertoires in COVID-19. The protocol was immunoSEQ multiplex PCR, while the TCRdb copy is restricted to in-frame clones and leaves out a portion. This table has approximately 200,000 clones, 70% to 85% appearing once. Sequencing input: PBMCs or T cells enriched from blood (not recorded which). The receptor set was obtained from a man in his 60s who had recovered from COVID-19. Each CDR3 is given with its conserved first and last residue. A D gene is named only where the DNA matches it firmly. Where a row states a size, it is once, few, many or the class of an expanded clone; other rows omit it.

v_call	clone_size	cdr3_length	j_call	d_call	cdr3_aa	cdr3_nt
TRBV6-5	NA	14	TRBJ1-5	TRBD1	CASSSTGGEQPQHF	TGTGCCAGCAGCTCGACAGGGGGCGAACAGCCCCAGCATTTT
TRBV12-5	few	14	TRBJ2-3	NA	CASGLKTSTDTQYF	TGTGCTAGTGGTCTTAAGACTAGCACAGATACGCAGTATTTT
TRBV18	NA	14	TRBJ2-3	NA	CASSPSGTTDTQYF	TGTGCCAGCTCACCGTCAGGAACCACAGATACGCAGTATTTT
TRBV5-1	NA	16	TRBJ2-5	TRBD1	CASSLALRGYQETQYF	TGCGCCAGCAGCTTGGCTCTCAGGGGGTACCAAGAGACCCAGTACTTC
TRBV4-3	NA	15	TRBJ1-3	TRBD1	CASSQETGAGNTIYF	TGCGCCAGCAGCCAAGAAACAGGGGCTGGAAACACCATATATTTT
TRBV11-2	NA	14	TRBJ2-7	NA	CASSLLDRAYEQYF	TGTGCCAGCAGCTTGCTGGACAGAGCCTACGAGCAGTACTTC
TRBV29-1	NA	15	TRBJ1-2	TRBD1	CSVPLTGGWGYGYTF	TGCAGCGTTCCCCTCACAGGGGGCTGGGGCTATGGCTACACCTTC
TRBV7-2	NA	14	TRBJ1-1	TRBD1	CASSSRTGGTEAFF	TGTGCCAGCAGCTCTCGGACAGGGGGCACTGAAGCTTTCTTT
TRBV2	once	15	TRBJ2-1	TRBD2	CASSYGLAGNNEQFF	TGTGCCAGCAGTTATGGACTAGCGGGGAACAATGAGCAGTTCTTC
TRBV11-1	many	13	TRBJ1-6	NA	CASSLAANSPLHF	TGTGCCAGCAGCCTCGCGGCGAATTCACCCCTCCACTTT